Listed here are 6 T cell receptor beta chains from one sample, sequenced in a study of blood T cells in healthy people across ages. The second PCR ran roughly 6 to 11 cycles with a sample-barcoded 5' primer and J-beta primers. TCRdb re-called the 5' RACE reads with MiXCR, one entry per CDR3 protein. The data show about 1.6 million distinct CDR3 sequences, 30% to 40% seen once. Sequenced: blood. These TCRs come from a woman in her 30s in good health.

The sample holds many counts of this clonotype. CDR3 sequence: CSVEIASGHTDTQYF. The CDR3 coding sequence is TGCAGCGTTGAAATAGCTAGCGGGCACACAGATACGCAGTATTTT. The chain links TRBV29-1 to TRBJ2-3; 8 bases are a match to TRBD2. The CDR3 extends over 15 amino acids. V shed 2 bases and J 2 bases; nucleotides not matched to a gene: 6. The germline gives CDR1 SQVTM, CDR2 ANQGSEA.

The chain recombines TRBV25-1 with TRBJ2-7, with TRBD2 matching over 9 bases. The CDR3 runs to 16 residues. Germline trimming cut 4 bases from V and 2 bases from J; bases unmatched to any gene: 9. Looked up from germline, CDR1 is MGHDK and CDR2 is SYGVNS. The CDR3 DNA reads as TGTGCCAGCAGTGTCAGGTATAGCGGGAGACCCTACGAGCAGTACTTC. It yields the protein CASSVRYSGRPYEQYF.

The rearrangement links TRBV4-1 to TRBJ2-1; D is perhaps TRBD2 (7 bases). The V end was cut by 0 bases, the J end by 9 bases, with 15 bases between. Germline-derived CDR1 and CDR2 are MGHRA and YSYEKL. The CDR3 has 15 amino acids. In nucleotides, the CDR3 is TGCGCCAGCAGCCAAGATAAGGGGGGGGGGTCTGAGCAGTTCTTC. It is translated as CASSQDKGGGSEQFF.

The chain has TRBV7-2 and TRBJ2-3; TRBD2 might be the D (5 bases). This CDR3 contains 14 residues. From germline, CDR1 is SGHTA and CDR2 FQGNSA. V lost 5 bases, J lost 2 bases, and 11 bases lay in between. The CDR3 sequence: CASSLTSVTDTQYF. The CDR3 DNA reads TGTGCCAGCAGCCTCACTAGTGTCACAGATACGCAGTATTTT.

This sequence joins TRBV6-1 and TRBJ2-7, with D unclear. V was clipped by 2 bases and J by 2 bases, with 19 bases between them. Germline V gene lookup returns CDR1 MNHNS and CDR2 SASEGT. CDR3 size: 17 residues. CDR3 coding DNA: TGTGCCAGCAGTGAATCGATAGCCGAAGGGTACCCCTACGAGCAGTACTTC. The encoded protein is CASSESIAEGYPYEQYF.

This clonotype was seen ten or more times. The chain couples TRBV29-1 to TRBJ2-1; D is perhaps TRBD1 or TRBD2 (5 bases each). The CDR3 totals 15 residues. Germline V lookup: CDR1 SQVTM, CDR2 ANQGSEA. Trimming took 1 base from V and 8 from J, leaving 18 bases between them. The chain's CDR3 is CSVEGTRGRADEQFF. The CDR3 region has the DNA TGCAGCGTTGAAGGAACTAGGGGAAGGGCCGATGAGCAGTTCTTC.